The T cell receptor (beta chain) described here comes from a study of cytomegalovirus exposure and HLA in healthy donors. Broader study findings: When presence/absence was analysed, sequencing depth was taken to be roughly uniform across donors.

This clone was seen more than once but under ten times. Antigen unknown. A multiplex PCR was run with 60 Vbeta primers and 13 Jbeta primers. This table comes from immunoSEQ multiplex PCR, and its TCRdb copy is limited to in-frame clones, with some not included. The sample includes approximately 200,000 clones, less than 80% of them seen just once. The sequence was collected from a girl aged 2 to 9 in good health and CMV-seronegative. Sequenced input: PBMCs.

The CDR3 loop is CASRQGGEAFF. Written as DNA, the CDR3 is TGTGCCAGCAGACAGGGGGGTGAAGCTTTCTTT. The chain uses TRBV6-1 and TRBJ1-1, with 8 bases that match TRBD1. The length of the CDR3 is 11 residues. Trimming took 6 bases from V and 7 from J; bases not matched to a gene: 1. Germline V gene lookup returns CDR1 MNHNS and CDR2 SASEGT.